The rows below give T cell receptor beta chains drawn from one sample of a study of sequential checkpoint blockade in melanoma. Sequencing used immunoSEQ multiplex PCR; TCRdb keeps in-frame clones, though not all of them. The profile covers 20,000 to 25,000 clones, with around 26% appearing a single time and about 6.6% taken by the ten largest. Sequencing used tumor tissue (inferred from file names), obtained from a patient given nivolumab and ipilimumab in sequence. The source is a human donor with melanoma. CDR3s leave out the opening cysteine and the closing phenylalanine or tryptophan.

V: TRBV6-8; J: TRBJ1-5; length: 13; CDR3: AISRGQGASQPQH
V: TRBV6-8; J: TRBJ1-5; length: 14; CDR3: ASSESKGTGFLAQH
V: TRBV2; J: TRBJ2-2; length: 11; CDR3: ASSPTNTGELF
V: TRBV11-3; J: TRBJ1-4; length: 14; CDR3: ASSFRTGGGGEKLF
V: TRBV11-3; J: TRBJ1-1; length: 13; CDR3: ASSPGQGLNTEAF
V: TRBV5-1; J: TRBJ1-1; length: 13; CDR3: ASSYTGQMNTEAF
V: TRBV28; J: TRBJ1-1; length: 13; CDR3: ASCSTLQGNTEAF
V: TRBV6-8; J: TRBJ1-2; length: 12; CDR3: ASSVGDVGYGYT
V: TRBV11-3; J: TRBJ2-7; length: 12; CDR3: ASSSWESSYEQY
V: TRBV7-4; J: TRBJ2-3; length: 12; CDR3: ASSSSGLGDTQY
V: TRBV18; J: TRBJ1-1; length: 11; CDR3: ASSPHTFTEAF
V: TRBV25-1; J: TRBJ1-2; length: 10; CDR3: ASNAGATGYT
V: TRBV19; J: TRBJ1-1; length: 10; CDR3: ASMRVPTEAF
V: TRBV18; J: TRBJ1-1; length: 12; CDR3: ASSPPDDRLKAF
V: TRBV5-1; J: TRBJ2-1; length: 13; CDR3: ASSLTSSGGDEQF
V: TRBV30; J: TRBJ2-7; length: 11; CDR3: AWSQDRVGEQY
V: TRBV29-1; J: TRBJ2-1; length: 11; CDR3: SVEGWGPNEQF
V: TRBV28; J: TRBJ2-3; length: 14; CDR3: ASSLLAGRGPDTQY
V: TRBV5-1; J: TRBJ1-4; length: 15; CDR3: ASSLYGGTSANEKLF
V: TRBV19; J: TRBJ2-5; length: 13; CDR3: ASSKVAGAQETQY
V: TRBV7-5; J: TRBJ2-3; length: 12; CDR3: ASSLWGLEYTQY
V: TRBV28; J: TRBJ2-1; length: 11; CDR3: ASSENLGEEQF
V: TRBV28; J: TRBJ2-5; length: 12; CDR3: ASSSQGFQETQY
V: TRBV6-8; J: TRBJ2-6; length: 15; CDR3: ASSHSGQRSGANVLT
V: TRBV28; J: TRBJ2-1; length: 11; CDR3: ASSNTGGNEQF
V: TRBV11-3; J: TRBJ1-4; length: 13; CDR3: ASSLGAGTNEKLF
V: TRBV6-8; J: TRBJ2-3; length: 12; CDR3: AISSGGHADTQY
V: TRBV7-1; J: TRBJ2-2; length: 13; CDR3: ASSLAGVNTGELF
V: TRBV5-1; J: TRBJ1-4; length: 13; CDR3: ASSLEQGFNEKLF
V: TRBV11-3; J: TRBJ2-2; length: 15; CDR3: ASSLVLAGEITGELF
V: TRBV28; J: TRBJ1-2; length: 15; CDR3: ASSLNGGDRGFYGYT
V: TRBV28; J: TRBJ1-2; length: 12; CDR3: ASKTGATNYGYT
V: TRBV7-5; J: TRBJ1-4; length: 12; CDR3: ASSLGGRAEKLF
V: TRBV29-1; J: TRBJ2-7; length: 16; CDR3: SVEIPGETGILSYEQY
V: TRBV5-1; J: TRBJ1-1; length: 12; CDR3: ASSLQLNTGEAF
V: TRBV19; J: TRBJ2-3; length: 13; CDR3: ASRPGSPGRDTQY
V: TRBV28; J: TRBJ1-2; length: 12; CDR3: ASSLSGWKDGYT
V: TRBV5-1; J: TRBJ1-1; length: 12; CDR3: ASSFYGMDTEAF
V: TRBV1; J: TRBJ1-4; length: 12; CDR3: ASSQGQPNEKLF
V: TRBV23-1; J: TRBJ2-2; length: 17; CDR3: ASSFVGLAGATGTGELF
V: TRBV28; J: TRBJ1-2; length: 12; CDR3: ASSAGTGPYGYT
V: TRBV5-1; J: TRBJ1-1; length: 13; CDR3: ASSLTQGIGAEAF
V: TRBV28; J: TRBJ1-5; length: 15; CDR3: ASSSPGTPYSNQPQH